Listed below are T cell receptor beta chains from one sample, sequenced in a study of cytomegalovirus exposure and HLA in healthy donors. The protocol was immunoSEQ multiplex PCR, while the TCRdb copy is restricted to in-frame clones and leaves out a portion. Counted here are nearly 200,000 clones, 79% occurring once; the ten biggest clones make up approximately 0.36%. Sequenced sample: PBMCs. These receptor sequences come from a male donor in good health and CMV-seropositive. The CDR3 runs from the conserved cysteine through the conserved F or W. D genes are given only for firm matches. The size entry is marked missing in some rows and otherwise reads once, few, many or a size class.

d_call clone_size v_call cdr3_aa
. . TRBV14 CASSQVNEQYF
TRBD2 . TRBV9 CASSDSGRTEQYF
. . TRBV7-2 CASSLDIRVGQPQHF
TRBD2 once TRBV9 CASSVGGVIYEQYF
. . TRBV28 CASSFGWSEQYF
TRBD2 . TRBV9 CASSVGGSSYEQYF
. . TRBV6-5 CASSPTLSSGNTIYF
. . TRBV9 CASSVVQGFDSYNEQFF
TRBD1 . TRBV28 CASSLYRGPQETQYF
TRBD1 . TRBV7-9 CASRTGTGGPDTQYF
TRBD1 . TRBV2 CASSVRDRGPETQYF
TRBD1 few TRBV9 CASSPREGRGESEAFF
. . TRBV6-4 CASSESPTVTGELFF
. . TRBV7-9 CASSLFPLTYEQYF
TRBD1 . TRBV28 CASTPTGIADTQYF
TRBD1 . TRBV9 CASNRGDTEAFF
. once TRBV18 CASSPQKGSSGGTEAFF
. once TRBV6-5 CASRSRAVSNQPQHF
TRBD1 few TRBV7-7 CASSLSGGSEQYF
. . TRBV5-6 CASSLMELSTDTQYF
TRBD1 . TRBV2 CASSGQGSGANVLTF
TRBD2 . TRBV27 CASSPMRAGGTDTQYF
. . TRBV10-3 CAISREYSNQPQHF
TRBD1 . TRBV6-1 CASSATGGNQPQHF
. once TRBV11-2 CASSLDRTVYGYTF
TRBD1 . TRBV5-4 CASSFWTGANTGELFF
. . TRBV18 CASSPSRQTDTQYF
TRBD1 . TRBV30 CAWSVTGAGEAFF